The text below deals with one T cell receptor beta chain. This sample stems from a study of blood T cell repertoires in COVID-19. At the level of the study: Nucleic acid was either cDNA or gDNA, and it came from T cells, B-cell-depleted T cells, or PBMCs.

The method was immunoSEQ multiplex PCR; TCRdb's version includes in-frame clones alone and lacks a portion of them. In the table there are about 64,000 clones, more than 75% of which are singletons. This clonotype originated in a woman in her 40s who had recovered from COVID-19. Sequencing input: PBMCs or T cells enriched from blood (not recorded which).

The CDR3: CASSHPDGQGEEKLFF. The CDR3 DNA follows: TGCGCCAGCAGCCACCCCGACGGACAGGGCGAAGAAAAACTGTTTTTT. The chain recombines TRBV4-1 with TRBJ1-4, with 8 bases lining up with TRBD1. CDR3 length: 16 residues. CDR1 and CDR2 from the germline V gene are MGHRA and YSYEKL. Germline trimming cut 3 bases from V and 8 bases from J; bases unmatched to any gene: 11.